The entry below describes one TCR beta chain. Only United States sites treated participants with HIV. This sample was taken from a study of long-term antiretroviral therapy in people with HIV. About the research overall: By about a decade, the earliest samples predate the 2015 immediate-ART recommendation.

Running of the v3.0 immunoSEQ assay took place at survey level. Sequencing was intended to reach roughly 40,000-50,000 T-cell genomes per sample. Sequencing was performed with immunoSEQ multiplex PCR; in TCRdb, only in-frame clones are kept and a portion is missing. The repertoire includes over 15,000 clones, 76% of them detected once, and around 14% sits in the top ten. CDR1 GTSNPN and CDR2 SVGIG come from the germline V gene (reference sequence). Trimming took 0 bases from V and 5 from J, leaving 10 bases between them. CDR3 length: 13 residues. This chain joins TRBV30 and TRBJ2-5; no definite D call. The source was unsorted PBMCs, collected 0.5 years before starting antiretroviral therapy. This TCR came from a woman in her forties or fifties with HIV. CDR3 in amino acids: CAWSVLSRETQYF. CDR3 bases: TGTGCCTGGAGTGTACTTTCAAGGGAGACCCAGTACTTC.